This TCR beta chain appears in the sequencing data of a study of CD4 T cells in relation to SARS-CoV-2 and coronaviruses. For the study at large: The HLA restriction of the shared crossreactive spike epitopes was mapped.

There are a few counts of this clone. No antigen is known for it. Profiled with immunoSEQ multiplex PCR; TCRdb holds only in-frame clones, not every one. Among roughly 26,000 clones listed, roughly four fifths were seen once. The unexposed donors gave CD4+ T cells in about 2010-2019, prior to COVID-19. The cells were cultured for 9 to 11 days before CD4+ T cells were isolated. Germline values: CDR1 SNHLY, CDR2 FYNNEI. V lost 3 bases, J lost 4 bases, and 2 bases stayed unmatched. The CDR3 extends over 14 amino acids. J is TRBJ2-3 and V is TRBV2; 9 nucleotides align to TRBD2. The receptor's source is a human donor in good health. The sample was CD4+ T cells from PBMCs, cultured in vitro. The CDR3 DNA is TGTGCCAGCAGTGAGCGGGGGGGCCCAGATACGCAGTATTTT. Residues: CASSERGGPDTQYF.